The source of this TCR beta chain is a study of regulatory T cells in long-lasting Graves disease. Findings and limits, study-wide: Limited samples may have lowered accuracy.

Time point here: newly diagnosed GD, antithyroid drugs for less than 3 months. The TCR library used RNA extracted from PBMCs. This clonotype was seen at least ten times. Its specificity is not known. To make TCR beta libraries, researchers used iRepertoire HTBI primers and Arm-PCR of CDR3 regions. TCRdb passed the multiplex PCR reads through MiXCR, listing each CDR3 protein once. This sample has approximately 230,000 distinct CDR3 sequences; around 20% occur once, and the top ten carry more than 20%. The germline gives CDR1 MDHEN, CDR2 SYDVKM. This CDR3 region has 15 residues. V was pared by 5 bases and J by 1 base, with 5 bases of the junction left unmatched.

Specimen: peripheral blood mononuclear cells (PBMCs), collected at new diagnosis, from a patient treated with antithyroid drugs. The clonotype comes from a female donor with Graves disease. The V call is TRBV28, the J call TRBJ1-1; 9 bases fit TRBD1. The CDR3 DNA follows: TGTGCCAGCAGTGAAGGGACAGGGCGGAACACTGAAGCTTTCTTT. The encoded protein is CASSEGTGRNTEAFF.